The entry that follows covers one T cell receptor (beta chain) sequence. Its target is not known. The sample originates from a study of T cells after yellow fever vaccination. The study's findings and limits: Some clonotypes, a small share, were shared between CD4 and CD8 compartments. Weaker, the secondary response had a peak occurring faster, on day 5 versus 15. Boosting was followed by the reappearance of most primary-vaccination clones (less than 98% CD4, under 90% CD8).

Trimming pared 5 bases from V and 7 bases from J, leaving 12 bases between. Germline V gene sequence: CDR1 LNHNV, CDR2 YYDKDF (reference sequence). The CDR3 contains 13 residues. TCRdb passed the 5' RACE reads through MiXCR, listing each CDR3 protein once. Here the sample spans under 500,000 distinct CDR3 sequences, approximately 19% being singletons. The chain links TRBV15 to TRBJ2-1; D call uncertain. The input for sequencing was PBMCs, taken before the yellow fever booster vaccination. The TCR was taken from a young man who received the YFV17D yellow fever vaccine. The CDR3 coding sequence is TGTGCCACCAGCGTTTCGACTCATAATGAGCAGTTCTTC. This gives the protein CATSVSTHNEQFF.